The text below deals with one T cell receptor beta chain. These data come from a study of cytomegalovirus exposure and HLA in healthy donors. V was trimmed by 4 bases and J by 4 bases, leaving 16 bases between them. This CDR3 comprises 15 residues. Germline V CDR1 and CDR2: LNHDA, SQIVND (reference sequence). 60 Vbeta and 13 Jbeta primers were used in PCR. The method was immunoSEQ multiplex PCR; TCRdb's version includes in-frame clones alone and lacks a portion of them. The sample has around 120,000 clones; less than 85% are singletons. The V gene is TRBV19, the J gene TRBJ1-1; TRBD1 might be the D (5 bases). The receptor's source is a male donor in good health and CMV-seronegative. The specimen sequenced was PBMCs. In DNA form, the CDR3 reads TGTGCCAGTAGTACTACTAATTCGGGGGGCACTGAAGCTTTCTTT. Amino acids: CASSTTNSGGTEAFF.